This TCR beta chain was sequenced in a study of naive and memory T cell subsets. Ligated cDNA underwent four rounds of PCR with nested alpha and beta constant region primers and SP2. TCRdb processed the 5' RACE reads anew with MiXCR; each CDR3 protein has one entry. This table holds tens of thousands of distinct CDR3 sequences, approximately 15% found once. TCR cDNA received a 3' ligated oligonucleotide that carried a UMI. Whole blood, 2.5 to 3 ml, came from adult healthy volunteers. This CDR3 has 13 residues. The V segment lost 5 bases and the J segment 3 bases; nucleotides outside the gene matches: 3. Germline V lookup: CDR1 DFQATT, CDR2 SNEGSKA (reference sequence). This clonotype is classed as medium-sized (0.01 to 0.1%).

The sequence came from a female donor in good health. The genes are TRBV20-1 and TRBJ1-5, with 8 bases identical to TRBD1. The CDR3 region has the DNA TGCAGTGCTCTGACAGGGGCCAATCAGCCCCAGCATTTT. Residues: CSALTGANQPQHF.